A few counts support the clone carrying this T cell receptor beta chain. Its antigen is unknown. The data derive from a study of T cells in Graves' hyperthyroidism and ophthalmopathy. Broader study findings: The model identified upcoming ophthalmopathy a median approximately six months ahead of onset.

Source material for PBMCs was about 11 ml fresh peripheral blood. RNA transcripts provided the source from which TCR beta CDR3 regions were amplified. HTBI primers were employed in a first-round RT-PCR of the TCR CDR3. TCRdb ran MiXCR on the multiplex PCR reads and lists one entry per CDR3 protein. The sample carries 500,000 to 600,000 distinct CDR3 sequences, roughly a sixth recorded once. Germline CDR1 and CDR2: SGHNT and YENEEA. Trimming cost V 3 bases and J 5 bases, with 6 bases left between them. This CDR3 contains 12 residues. The chain employs TRBV11-3 and TRBJ2-3; D gene uncertain. The sequence was obtained from a woman younger than 35 with Graves' hyperthyroidism. Input material: blood. The CDR3 region has the DNA TGTGCCAGCAGCTTCCCAAGAGATACGCAGTATTTT. This codes for CASSFPRDTQYF.